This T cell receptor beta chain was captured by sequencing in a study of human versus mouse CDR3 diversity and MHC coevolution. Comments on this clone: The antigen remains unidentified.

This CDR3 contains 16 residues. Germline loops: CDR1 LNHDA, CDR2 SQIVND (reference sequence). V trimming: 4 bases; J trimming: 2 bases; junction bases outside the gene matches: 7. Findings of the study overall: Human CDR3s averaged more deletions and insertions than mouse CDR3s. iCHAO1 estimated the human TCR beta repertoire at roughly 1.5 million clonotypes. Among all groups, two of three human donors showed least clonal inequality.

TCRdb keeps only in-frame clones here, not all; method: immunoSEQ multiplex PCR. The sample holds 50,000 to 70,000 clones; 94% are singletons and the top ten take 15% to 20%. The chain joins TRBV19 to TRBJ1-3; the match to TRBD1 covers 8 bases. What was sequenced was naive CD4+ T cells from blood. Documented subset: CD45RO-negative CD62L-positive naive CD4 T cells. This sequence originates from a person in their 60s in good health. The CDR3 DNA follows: TGTGCCAGTAGTAACTACGGGACAGGTCCTGGAAACACCATATATTTT. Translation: CASSNYGTGPGNTIYF. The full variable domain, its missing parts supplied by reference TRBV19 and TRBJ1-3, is DGGITQSPKYLFRKEGQNVTLSCEQNLNHDAMYWYRQDPGQGLRLIYYSQIVNDFQKGDIAEGYSVSREKKESFPLTVTSAQKNPTAFYLCASSNYGTGPGNTIYFGEGSWLTVV.